This T cell receptor beta chain appears in the sequencing data of a study of T cell changes during pregnancy in multiple sclerosis. TCRdb's table, derived via immunoSEQ multiplex PCR, lists solely in-frame clones and lacks some. The table includes tens of thousands of clones, about 90% detected once. The germline V gene has CDR1 LGHNA and CDR2 YSLEER. This CDR3 region has 14 residues. J lost 5 bases, V lost 3 bases, and 3 bases had no gene match. This chain links TRBV4-3 with TRBJ2-2, with 7 bases matching TRBD1. Here the sequenced sample was CD4+ T cells from peripheral blood mononuclear cells, taken in the first trimester of pregnancy. The clonotype comes from a female donor with multiple sclerosis, enrolled in a pregnancy study. The CDR3 sequence: CASSQLQGTGELFF. The CDR3 DNA is TGCGCCAGCAGCCAGTTACAGGGGACCGGGGAGCTGTTTTTT.